Presented here are 11 T cell receptor beta chains from one specimen sequenced in a study of TET2 disruption in CD19-targeted CAR T cells. Here immunoSEQ multiplex PCR was the method, and the copy in TCRdb shows in-frame clones only, minus some. The listing records fewer than 30,000 clones. Treatment in this sample: autologous CTL019 cells: CD19 CAR with 4-1BB and CD3 zeta domains. Antigens of these TCRs are unknown. Sequenced material: CD8- CAR+ T cells sorted from cultured blood T cells, taken for CD19 CAR T cell therapy. Subset defined: CD8-negative CAR-positive T cells from the infusion product. The source is a man between 70 and 80 years old with chronic lymphocytic leukemia.

Worth noting for this clone: The read is 3 residues too short to cover the CDR3 end, so that end is filled in from the germline J gene. The V and J genes are TRBV18 and TRBJ2-4; TRBD2 agrees at 9 bases. Germline values: CDR1 KGHSH, CDR2 LQKENI. This CDR3 has 16 residues. The CDR3 sequence: CASSPVASGTQETQYF. CDR3 DNA, as far as it was read: TGTGCCAGCTCACCAGTGGCTAGCGGGACCCAAGAGACT. The whole variable domain, remainder taken from reference TRBV18 and TRBJ2-4, is NAGVMQNPRHLVRRRGQEARLRCSPMKGHSHVYWYRQLPEEGLKFMVYLQKENIIDESGMPKERFSAEFPKEGPSILRIQQVVRGDSAAYFCASSPVASGTQETQYFGAGTRLSVL.

Details on this clone: The read is 3 residues too short to cover the CDR3 end, so that end is filled in from the germline J gene. V and J are TRBV10-2 and TRBJ1-5; 10 bases are shared with TRBD1. Germline CDR1 WSHSY, CDR2 SAAADI. Trimming removed 3 bases from V and 2 bases from J; junction bases left unmatched: 4. The CDR3 contains 16 residues. The CDR3 bases that were read are TGCGCCAGCAGTGAAGGGGGACAGGGGCGCAATCAGCCC. Its protein product is CASSEGGQGRNQP. The complete CDR3 reads CASSEGGQGRNQPQHF.

Of note for this clone: With the read ending 3 residues before the CDR3 end, the germline J gene is used to fill in that end. The gene calls are TRBV11-2 and TRBJ2-4; maybe TRBD2 (6 bases). The CDR3 loop spans 15 amino acids. Germline CDR1 reads SGHAT; CDR2 reads FQNNGV. CDR3 loop: CASSSRGRGNYGQYF. The CDR3 DNA, read in part, is TGTGCCAGCAGCTCGCGGGGAAGGGGCAACTATGGT.

On this clone: Read coverage stops 3 residues before the CDR3 terminus; the germline J gene supplies the remainder. V and J are TRBV7-8 and TRBJ2-4; D might be TRBD1 (6 bases). This CDR3 contains 16 residues. Germline V CDR1 and CDR2: SGHVS, FQNEAQ. CDR3 region: CASSLSRGRGNQPQYF. The sequenced part of the CDR3 DNA is TGTGCCAGCAGCTTAAGTCGTGGCAGGGGTAACCAGCCT.

As for this clone: The read gets to within 3 residues of the CDR3 end, and the germline J gene fills in the rest. The gene calls are TRBV20-1 and TRBJ1-1, with D unresolved. Germline V gene lookup returns CDR1 DFQATT and CDR2 SNEGSKA (reference sequence). This CDR3 region has 13 residues. The germline V and J ends were trimmed by 1 base and 2 bases, with 8 bases remaining between them. This chain's CDR3 is CSARGQVNTEAFF. CDR3 bases read: TGCAGTGCTAGAGGTCAGGTAAACACTGAA.

Worth noting for this clone: Read sequence stops 3 residues before the CDR3 end, and the germline J gene provides the missing end. The chain uses TRBV11-2 and TRBJ2-1, with TRBD2 identical over 8 bases. The trim removed 0 bases at V and 6 bases at J, leaving 4 bases unmatched. The germline V gene encodes CDR1 SGHAT and CDR2 FQNNGV. The CDR3 runs 15 residues. The CDR3 reads CASSLERGESNEQFF. The part of the CDR3 DNA that was read is TGTGCCAGCAGCTTAGAGCGGGGGGAAAGCAATGAG.

CDR3 region: CASSKTGASGGETQYF. CDR3 DNA (partial): TGTGCCAGCAGCAAAACAGGGGCTAGCGGGGGAGAGACC. V usage is TRBV12-3 or TRBV12-4 and J usage is TRBJ2-5; TRBD2 matches at 10 bases. Read coverage stops 3 residues before the CDR3 terminus; the germline J gene supplies the remainder. V shed 6 bases, J shed 4 bases, and the junction held 11 bases outside the gene matches. This CDR3 comprises 16 residues.

With respect to this clone: The sequence runs out 3 residues before the end of the CDR3; the remainder is reconstructed from the germline J gene. This rearrangement joins TRBV12-3 or TRBV12-4 to TRBJ2-4; 11 bases match TRBD2. The CDR3 is made up of 15 amino acids. The CDR3 DNA, read in part, is TGTGCCAGCAGTCGTACTAGCGGGGGCGGGGAGACT. Residues: CASSRTSGGGET. The full-length CDR3 reads as CASSRTSGGGETQYF.

Concerning this clone: The CDR3 end falls 3 residues outside the read, so it is completed with the germline J gene. V and J are TRBV18 and TRBJ2-7; 7 bases are shared with TRBD1. CDR3 size: 15 residues. CDR1 and CDR2 from the germline V gene are KGHSH and LQKENI. J lost 5 bases, V lost 1 base, and 8 bases had no gene match. The chain's CDR3 is CASSPLQGKIDEQYF. CDR3 DNA (partial): TGTGCCAGCTCACCACTACAGGGGAAAATCGACGAG.

As for this clone: The read terminates 3 residues before the CDR3 end, so the remaining end is supplied by the germline J gene. This chain joins TRBV18 and TRBJ1-2, with D hard to call. Germline CDR1 is KGHSH and CDR2 is LQKENI. The CDR3 sequence is 13 residues long. The sequenced CDR3 bases are TGTGCCAGCTCAAACCACAAGGCAGATACC. Translated, it gives CASSNHKADT. The full CDR3 protein reads CASSNHKADTYTF. The full variable domain, with the rest looked up from reference TRBV18 and TRBJ1-2, is NAGVMQNPRHLVRRRGQEARLRCSPMKGHSHVYWYRQLPEEGLKFMVYLQKENIIDESGMPKERFSAEFPKEGPSILRIQQVVRGDSAAYFCASSNHKADTYTFGSGTRLTVV.

Turning to this clone: The read comes to an end 3 residues before the CDR3 does, leaving the germline J gene to fill in the end. The rearrangement joins TRBV12-3 or TRBV12-4 to TRBJ1-2, with 7 bases lining up with TRBD1. The CDR3 runs 13 residues. V lost 10 bases, J lost 1 base, and 6 bases stayed unmatched. CDR3 loop: CATHRGFNYGYTF. CDR3 DNA, as far as it was read: TGTGCCACCCACAGGGGCTTTAACTATGGC.